The sample holds many counts of the clone carrying this T cell receptor (beta chain). This entry is derived from a study of Graves' ophthalmopathy and Graves' hyperthyroidism. TCR beta CDR3 amplification used RNA transcripts. Second-round multiplex PCR came after a first-round RT-PCR that employed HTBI primers. TCRdb reanalysed the multiplex PCR reads using MiXCR and keeps one entry per CDR3 protein. The sample lists 400,000 to 450,000 distinct CDR3 sequences, around 21% occurring once. Germline CDR1 reads MNHEY; CDR2 reads SVGAGI. Trimming removed 0 bases at V and 5 bases at J, with 10 bases between. The CDR3 contains 14 residues. The hyperthyroidism patients had a new diagnosis of under 2 months' duration and were aged 18 to 65.

V is TRBV6-5 and J is TRBJ1-1; D may be TRBD1 (5 bases). The sample consisted of peripheral blood. The TCR was taken from a woman under 30 with stable Graves' hyperthyroidism. CDR3 amino acids: CASSYSQGTTEAFF. Written as DNA, the CDR3 is TGTGCCAGCAGTTACTCCCAGGGCACGACTGAAGCTTTCTTT.